This T cell receptor beta chain is from a study of cytomegalovirus exposure and HLA in healthy donors. Study-wide results and limits: Most subjects had HLA-A and HLA-B alleles reportedly predicted accurately by TCR beta sequences. Researchers reported from a later analysis that most CMV-associated TCR beta chains appeared HLA-restricted. Across donors, most TCRs were seen rarely, yet some public ones were widespread. Certain sequence variants were highly shared and formed a cluster, and this cluster was likely a sequencing artifact.

The study ran its PCR with 60 Vbeta and 13 Jbeta primers. Repertoires were generated with immunoSEQ multiplex PCR, while TCRdb's copy carries only in-frame clones and drops some. The top ten hold over 2.5% of the sample, which has about 160,000 clones, approximately 74% seen once. This clone has just a few counts. What it recognizes is unknown. Material: PBMCs. The TCR originated in a woman under 40 in good health and CMV-seronegative.

The chain's CDR3 is CASSQDRGRGNSPLHF. The CDR3 coding sequence is TGTGCCAGCAGCCAAGACAGGGGGAGAGGTAATTCACCCCTCCACTTT. The chain employs TRBV4-2 and TRBJ1-6, with 7 bases identical to TRBD1. From germline, CDR1 is LGHNA and CDR2 YNFKEQ. V lost 0 bases to trimming and J lost 6 bases; unmatched junction nucleotides: 5. The CDR3 runs 16 residues.